This is a list of T cell receptor beta chains from one sample in a study of blood T cell repertoires in COVID-19. Generated by immunoSEQ multiplex PCR, the TCRdb table keeps only in-frame clones and is missing some. The sample has 50,000 to 70,000 clones, roughly 80% seen once. The sample consisted of peripheral blood. The receptors shown here come from a man in his sixties with acute or convalescent COVID-19. Both conserved end residues are part of each CDR3. D genes are given only for firm matches. The size entry is marked missing in some rows and otherwise reads once, few, many or a size class.

TRBV4-1,TRBJ2-1,TRBD2,-,TGCGCCAGCAGCCAATTTCATGAACTAGCGGGGGCCCTGTCCTACAATGAGCAGTTCTTC,CASSQFHELAGALSYNEQFF
TRBV4-1,TRBJ2-5,-,-,TGCGCCAGCAGCCAAGATCGGTACAGGGTAGGGGAAGAGACCCAGTACTTC,CASSQDRYRVGEETQYF
TRBV29-1,TRBJ1-2,TRBD1,-,TGCAGCGTTGAAGATCTCGGGACAGGGGGCGGCTACACCTTC,CSVEDLGTGGGYTF
TRBV11-2,TRBJ1-1,-,-,TGTGCCAGCAGACCCTTACTGGGGGCGAACACTGAAGCTTTCTTT,CASRPLLGANTEAFF
TRBV12-3/TRBV12-4,TRBJ1-1,-,-,TGTGCCAGCAGTGATTCACAGCCTGAAGCTTTCTTT,CASSDSQPEAFF
TRBV19,TRBJ2-4,TRBD1,-,TGTGCCAGTAGTATCTCCGGGACAGAGGGGGTAGCCAAAAACATTCAGTACTTC,CASSISGTEGVAKNIQYF
TRBV19,TRBJ1-5,-,-,TGTGCCAGTAAAGGGGGTACAGGCCCCCAGGCCCAGCATTTT,CASKGGTGPQAQHF
TRBV7-3,TRBJ1-6,-,-,TGTGCCAGCAGCTTACTTCCAGGCCTCTCGAAATCACCCCTCCACTTT,CASSLLPGLSKSPLHF
TRBV11-2,TRBJ1-4,-,-,TGTGCCAGCAGCGCTGGCGGGGTCAAAGGCGAAAAACTGTTTTTT,CASSAGGVKGEKLFF
TRBV5-1,TRBJ1-3,-,-,TGCGCCAGCAGCTTGAACGGGTACTCTGGAAACACCATATATTTT,CASSLNGYSGNTIYF
TRBV9,TRBJ1-1,-,-,TGTGCCAGCAGCGTTTGGGCAGGGAACACTGAAGCTTTCTTT,CASSVWAGNTEAFF
TRBV4-1,TRBJ1-2,-,once,TGCGCCAGCAGCCAAGAGACAGAGATCTATGGCTACACCTTC,CASSQETEIYGYTF
TRBV7-2,TRBJ2-7,TRBD1,-,TGTGCCAGCAGTTCCTCGGGACAGAGCTCCTACGAGCAGTACTTC,CASSSSGQSSYEQYF
TRBV20-1,TRBJ1-1,TRBD1,-,TGCAGTGCTAGTCCCCAGGGACAGGGTAACCCTGAAGCTTTCTTT,CSASPQGQGNPEAFF
TRBV5-1,TRBJ1-4,TRBD1,-,TGCGCCAGCAGCCTACGACAGGGTGGCGATGAAAAACTGTTTTTT,CASSLRQGGDEKLFF
TRBV18,TRBJ1-6,-,medium-sized,TGTGCCAGCTCACCACGGGTACAGGCGAAGAATTCACCCCTCCACTTT,CASSPRVQAKNSPLHF
TRBV19,TRBJ2-3,TRBD1,many,TGTGCCAGTAGTACGACCGGGACAGGATCTACGCAGTATTTT,CASSTTGTGSTQYF
TRBV21-1,TRBJ2-7,-,-,TGTGCCAGCAGCAACACCGGGACAGGGTTCGAGCAGTACTTC,CASSNTGTGFEQYF
TRBV11-3,TRBJ2-3,TRBD2,once,TGTGCCAGCAGCTTAAGCGGGATCACAGATACGCAGTATTTT,CASSLSGITDTQYF
TRBV27,TRBJ2-7,TRBD1,medium-sized,TGTGCCAGCAGTTTGCAAGGGACAGGGAGCTCCTACGAGCAGTACTTC,CASSLQGTGSSYEQYF
TRBV5-5,TRBJ2-5,TRBD2,few,TGTGCCAGCAGCGGGGGGACTAAAGAGACCCAGTACTTC,CASSGGTKETQYF
TRBV27,TRBJ1-1,-,-,TGTGCCAGCAGCCTTCAGCCGGGACAGAACACTGAAGCTTTCTTT,CASSLQPGQNTEAFF
TRBV19,TRBJ1-5,-,-,TGTGCCAGTAGTACCTTCTCTATTAGACAGTTTAGCAATCAGCCCCAGCATTTT,CASSTFSIRQFSNQPQHF
TRBV7-8,TRBJ1-4,-,once,TGTGCCAGCAGCTTAGGGGGGGGAGATGAAAAACTGTTTTTT,CASSLGGGDEKLFF
TRBV19,TRBJ2-7,-,-,TGTGCCAGTAGAGGGACACCCTACGAGCAGTACTTC,CASRGTPYEQYF
TRBV24-1,TRBJ2-1,TRBD2,-,TGTGCCACCAGTGCTGCTAGCGGGATTAGCTCCTACAATGAGCAGTTCTTC,CATSAASGISSYNEQFF
TRBV10-3,TRBJ2-1,-,-,TGTGCCATCAGGGAGGGCGGGGATCCCCCCCACAATGAGCAGTTCTTC,CAIREGGDPPHNEQFF